The 25 T cell receptor beta chains given below trace back to one sample, sequenced in a study of graft-versus-host responses after intestinal transplantation. These receptors' antigens are unknown. Method: immunoSEQ multiplex PCR; TCRdb's copy keeps in-frame clones and lacks some. This table holds some 90,000 clones, roughly 90% found once. The sequences come from unstimulated CD4+ T cells sorted from spleen or lymph node cells, collected before intestinal transplant. The receptors come from a human donor who received an intestinal transplant.

This clone was seen once. The chain has TRBV18 and TRBJ1-3; no clear D gene. The CDR3 spans 16 residues. V was cut by 0 bases and J by 0 bases, with 9 bases left in between. Germline V gene lookup returns CDR1 KGHSH and CDR2 LQKENI. CDR3 amino acids: CASSPPPAISGNTIYF. The CDR3 region has the DNA TGTGCCAGCTCACCACCTCCGGCAATCTCTGGAAACACCATATATTTT.

This chain connects TRBV7-3 to TRBJ2-5; 8 bases are a match to TRBD2. V gave up 0 bases and J gave up 4 bases; unmatched junction bases: 4. Germline V lookup: CDR1 SGHTA, CDR2 FQGTGA. This CDR3 region has 15 residues. DNA of the CDR3: TGTGCCAGCAGCTTAACGGGACTAGGAGGAGAGACCCAGTACTTC. It is translated as CASSLTGLGGETQYF.

The J gene is TRBJ1-1, the V gene TRBV7-9; a weak D match, TRBD1 (6 bases). The CDR3 is 14 residues long. The germline CDR1 and CDR2 sequences are SEHNR and FQNEAQ (reference sequence). V shed 5 bases and J shed 0 bases, with 10 bases lying between them. For the CDR3, the DNA is TGTGCCAGCAGCACCGGACAGCTGAACACTGAAGCTTTCTTT. Translating it yields CASSTGQLNTEAFF.

The chain recombines TRBV30 with TRBJ2-5; TRBD2 aligns across 9 bases. Losses at the gene ends were 2 bases for V and 5 bases for J; bases not matched to a gene: 12. From germline, CDR1 is GTSNPN and CDR2 SVGIG (reference sequence). CDR3 length: 16 residues. The DNA for the CDR3 is TGTGCCTGGAGTCTTAGGAGGGGACTAGCTCGGGAGACCCAGTACTTC. This sequence encodes CAWSLRRGLARETQYF.

This chain joins TRBV2 and TRBJ2-2; the D is unclear. Germline lookup yields CDR1 SNHLY and CDR2 FYNNEI. The germline V and J ends were trimmed by 8 bases and 4 bases, with 14 bases remaining between them. The CDR3 covers 14 residues. This CDR3 reads CASRRENPTGELFF. Written as DNA, the CDR3 is TGTGCCAGCCGGCGAGAAAACCCCACCGGGGAGCTGTTTTTT.

The rearrangement uses TRBV28 and TRBJ2-7, with 8 positions matching TRBD2. This CDR3 has 15 amino acids. Germline V gene sequence: CDR1 MDHEN, CDR2 SYDVKM. Trimming removed 0 bases from V and 0 bases from J; junction bases left unmatched: 1. The CDR3 DNA reads as TGTGCCAGCAGTTTATGGAGCGGGAGCTCCTACGAGCAGTACTTC. Protein sequence: CASSLWSGSSYEQYF.

The chain has TRBV19 and TRBJ2-5; TRBD2 is a possible D gene (6 bases). CDR1 is LNHDA, CDR2 SQIVND, per germline (reference sequence). CDR3 length: 16 amino acids. Trimming cost V 3 bases and J 3 bases, with 17 bases left between them. The CDR3: CASSIIAGRREETQYF. The CDR3 region has the DNA TGTGCCAGTAGTATTATTGCGGGAAGGAGAGAAGAGACCCAGTACTTC.

The rearrangement uses TRBV28 and TRBJ2-7; D is ambiguous. V was shortened by 3 bases and J by 2 bases, with 11 bases between the two germline ends. CDR3 size: 14 residues. Germline V gene data show CDR1 as MDHEN and CDR2 as SYDVKM. The CDR3 sequence: CASSLRWLPYEQYF. As DNA, the CDR3 is TGTGCCAGCAGTTTGAGGTGGCTGCCCTACGAGCAGTACTTC.

This clone was observed a handful of times. The chain employs TRBV2 and TRBJ2-3; 7 positions match TRBD2. With V trimmed by 7 bases and J by 2 bases, 12 bases remained unmatched. Germline V gives CDR1 SNHLY, CDR2 FYNNEI. The CDR3 loop spans 16 amino acids. This CDR3 is CASTQKEAGPTDTQYF. CDR3 bases: TGTGCCAGCACCCAAAAGGAAGCGGGGCCCACAGATACGCAGTATTTT.

Only one count was recorded for this clone. J is TRBJ2-4 and V is TRBV28; 10 nucleotides match TRBD2. The CDR3 runs to 14 residues. V lost 6 bases to trimming and J lost 6 bases; unmatched junction nucleotides: 5. The germline gives CDR1 MDHEN, CDR2 SYDVKM. Here the CDR3 reads CASRSGLAVNIQYF. Here the CDR3 DNA reads TGTGCCAGCAGATCAGGACTAGCGGTAAACATTCAGTACTTC. The full variable domain, rest sourced from reference TRBV28 and TRBJ2-4, is DVKVTQSSRYLVKRTGEKVFLECVQDMDHENMFWYRQDPGLGLRLIYFSYDVKMKEKGDIPEGYSVSREKKERFSLILESASTNQTSMYLCASRSGLAVNIQYFGAGTRLSVL.

This chain links TRBV6-5 with TRBJ2-1, with D maybe TRBD1 (5 bases). The length of the CDR3 is 14 residues. CDR1 and CDR2 from the germline V gene are MNHEY and SVGAGI. V was trimmed by 2 bases and J by 10 bases, leaving 15 bases between them. Written as DNA, the CDR3 is TGTGCCAGCAGTTACCGCATTTCAAGACAGGAGCAGTTCTTC. It is translated as CASSYRISRQEQFF.

The chain carries TRBV4-1 and TRBJ2-2, with 7 bases aligning to TRBD2. This CDR3 is built from 16 residues. V shed 1 base and J 4 bases; nucleotides not matched to a gene: 6. Germline V lookup: CDR1 MGHRA, CDR2 YSYEKL. The CDR3 DNA is TGCGCCAGCAGCCAAGTAAGGCCTAGCGGCACCGGGGAGCTGTTTTTT. It specifies CASSQVRPSGTGELFF.

The chain joins TRBV7-2 to TRBJ2-3; D unclear. Germline CDR1 reads SGHTA; CDR2 reads FQGNSA. The V end lost 7 bases, the J end lost 6 bases, and 17 bases lay between the germline ends. This CDR3 region has 14 residues. The CDR3 region has the DNA TGTGCCAGCACCCCGGACCGGAGCAGGGATACGCAGTATTTT. Amino acids: CASTPDRSRDTQYF.

J is TRBJ2-3 and V is TRBV7-2; D may be TRBD1 or TRBD2 (5 bases each). This CDR3 region has 18 residues. Germline lookup yields CDR1 SGHTA and CDR2 FQGNSA. V lost 1 base and J 0 bases, leaving 17 bases between the germline ends. CDR3 protein: CASSLGRGLLWSTDTQYF. In nucleotides, the CDR3 is TGTGCCAGCAGCTTAGGTCGGGGCCTACTCTGGAGCACAGATACGCAGTATTTT.

Concerning this clone: Relative to the germline gene, one junction end is altered; a read error may explain this. V gene TRBV10-3 combines with J gene TRBJ1-1; D possibly corresponds to TRBD1 (6 bases). The CDR3 is made up of 15 amino acids. Germline V gene lookup returns CDR1 ENHRY and CDR2 SYGVKD. This CDR3 reads CAITERQGMNTEAFF. The CDR3 DNA follows: TGTGCCATCACTGAGAGGCAGGGGATGAACACTGAAGCTTTCTTT.

The chain combines TRBV6-5 with TRBJ2-7; TRBD2 is a possible D gene (5 bases). V lost 2 bases and J 1 base, leaving 12 bases between the germline ends. The CDR3 has 15 amino acids. CDR1 and CDR2 (germline): MNHEY, SVGAGI. CDR3 region: CASSYPRGSSYEQYF. CDR3 coding DNA: TGTGCCAGCAGTTACCCTCGTGGGAGTTCCTACGAGCAGTACTTC.

The chain employs TRBV2 and TRBJ1-5; the D gene is possibly TRBD1 (6 bases). The CDR3 has 15 amino acids. V lost 6 bases to trimming and J lost 6 bases, with 18 bases between them. The germline V gene encodes CDR1 SNHLY and CDR2 FYNNEI. The CDR3 protein is CASRLQGPGSQPQHF. The CDR3 DNA sequence: TGTGCCAGCAGACTTCAGGGGCCGGGCTCTCAGCCCCAGCATTTT.

The chain combines TRBV6-5 with TRBJ2-3; 7 bases match TRBD1. Germline values: CDR1 MNHEY, CDR2 SVGAGI. The CDR3 runs 13 residues. V lost 6 bases, J lost 7 bases, and 7 bases stayed unmatched. Written as DNA, the CDR3 is TGTGCCAGCAGCCGGGAACAGGGGAATACGCAGTATTTT. Its protein product is CASSREQGNTQYF.

The rearrangement uses TRBV6-5 and TRBJ1-3; 11 bases line up with TRBD1. The CDR3 runs to 14 residues. From germline, CDR1 is MNHEY and CDR2 SVGAGI. The junction had 4 bases not matched to a gene; V was cut back by 5 bases and J by 7 bases. CDR3 sequence: CASSRDRGGNTIYF. Here the CDR3 DNA reads TGTGCCAGCAGTCGGGACAGGGGGGGGAACACCATATATTTT.

The chain combines TRBV9 with TRBJ1-3; D not resolved. In germline, CDR1 is SGDLS, CDR2 YYNGEE. The CDR3 is 15 residues long. V was trimmed by 0 bases and J by 2 bases, leaving 9 bases between them. The CDR3 nucleotides are TGTGCCAGCAGCGTAGGCTGGGCGCCTGGAAACACCATATATTTT. Translation gives CASSVGWAPGNTIYF. Full variable domain (missing parts from reference TRBV9 and TRBJ1-3): DSGVTQTPKHLITATGQRVTLRCSPRSGDLSVYWYQQSLDQGLQFLIQYYNGEERAKGNILERFSAQQFPDLHSELNLSSLELGDSALYFCASSVGWAPGNTIYFGEGSWLTVV.

V is TRBV19 and J is TRBJ1-4; no clear D gene. This CDR3 region has 13 residues. Germline-derived CDR1 and CDR2 are LNHDA and SQIVND (reference sequence). The V and J ends lost 8 bases and 5 bases respectively, with 12 bases between them. Here the CDR3 reads CASQQTLNEKLFF. The CDR3 DNA follows: TGTGCCAGTCAACAGACGTTAAATGAAAAACTGTTTTTT.

The gene calls are TRBV7-9 and TRBJ1-5; 8 bases match TRBD1. The CDR3 is 13 amino acids. CDR1 and CDR2 from the germline V gene are SEHNR and FQNEAQ (reference sequence). V trimming: 5 bases; J trimming: 4 bases; junction bases outside the gene matches: 1. CDR3 bases: TGTGCCAGCAGCCGACAGGGGAATCAGCCCCAGCATTTT. It encodes CASSRQGNQPQHF.

The gene calls are TRBV30 and TRBJ1-4, with a tentative D call TRBD1 (5 bases). Trimming took off 4 bases at V and 7 bases at J, with 13 bases between the two ends. The CDR3 runs 13 residues. Germline V CDR1 and CDR2: GTSNPN, SVGIG (reference sequence). This CDR3 reads CAWKRQSREKLFF. The CDR3 DNA reads TGTGCCTGGAAGCGACAGTCGCGTGAAAAACTGTTTTTT.

V usage is TRBV18 and J usage is TRBJ1-5; D remains ambiguous. The V end lost 2 bases, the J end lost 6 bases, and 14 bases lay between the germline ends. CDR3 size: 15 residues. Germline loops: CDR1 KGHSH, CDR2 LQKENI. In DNA, the CDR3 is TGTGCCAGCTCACCAGGCTCAGAGTCTGGTCAGCCCCAGCATTTT. Translating it yields CASSPGSESGQPQHF.

DNA of the CDR3: TGTGCCAGCAGCTCACGACAGGGGGACTACGAGCAGTACTTC. As protein: CASSSRQGDYEQYF. This sequence joins TRBV7-9 and TRBJ2-7; 9 nucleotides align to TRBD1. This CDR3 is built from 14 residues. The ends lost 4 bases at V and 3 bases at J; junction bases unmatched: 4. Per the germline V gene, CDR1 is SEHNR and CDR2 is FQNEAQ (reference sequence).